This entry lists 5 T cell receptor beta chains sequenced from one sample in a study of shared clonotypes between healthy human individuals. As defined, naive CD8 cells were CD45RO-negative and positively selected for CCR7, with terminally differentiated effector memory CD45RA+ cells excluded. Repertoires were generated with immunoSEQ multiplex PCR, while TCRdb's copy carries only in-frame clones and drops some. The data contain about 2.1 million clones, about 93% of them seen just once; the ten biggest clones take up roughly 1.8%. Sequencing was done on a sample of naive CD8+ T cells from PBMCs. The receptors were sampled from a man younger than 35 in good health. Some clones in this sample may be carry-over from other donors' samples.

The rearrangement links TRBV27 to TRBJ1-2; TRBD1 might be the D (5 bases). The CDR3 is 15 residues long. V was shortened by 6 bases and J by 7 bases, with 21 bases between the two germline ends. Germline assignment: CDR1 MNHEY and CDR2 SMNVEV (reference sequence). The CDR3: CASSRTVQPRGGYTF. CDR3 nucleotide sequence: TGTGCCAGCAGCCGGACCGTTCAACCGAGGGGTGGCTACACCTTC.

This sequence joins TRBV7-9 and TRBJ1-5, with D unclear. The CDR3 loop spans 13 amino acids. V lost 1 base and J 5 bases, leaving 6 bases between the germline ends. CDR1 is SEHNR and CDR2 is FQNEAQ in the germline V gene (reference sequence). CDR3 coding DNA: TGTGCCAGCAGCTTAGGGCAGGATCAGCCCCAGCATTTT. It is translated as CASSLGQDQPQHF.

J is TRBJ2-1 and V is TRBV28; 8 nucleotides agree with TRBD2. After removal of 2 bases from V and 9 bases from J, the junction contained 9 bases not matched to a gene. The CDR3 runs to 15 residues. Germline V gene lookup returns CDR1 MDHEN and CDR2 SYDVKM. The CDR3 region is CASSLTGGPSSEQFF. The CDR3 DNA follows: TGTGCCAGCAGTTTAACGGGAGGGCCATCAAGTGAGCAGTTCTTC.

This clone was picked up one time. The V gene is TRBV9, the J gene TRBJ2-1; 7 nucleotides match TRBD2. Germline assignment: CDR1 SGDLS and CDR2 YYNGEE. The V and J ends lost 0 bases and 1 base, in that order; junction bases with no gene match: 4. This CDR3 has 16 residues. CDR3 nucleotides: TGTGCCAGCAGCGTAGGAAACGGGAGGTCCTACAATGAGCAGTTCTTC. Its translation: CASSVGNGRSYNEQFF.

The CDR3 sequence: CASSSSARGHTGELFF. CDR3 DNA sequence: TGTGCCAGCAGTTCCTCGGCCAGGGGGCATACCGGGGAGCTGTTTTTT. The gene calls are TRBV6-5 and TRBJ2-2; 8 positions match TRBD1. Germline V gives CDR1 MNHEY, CDR2 SVGAGI. V lost 4 bases, J lost 5 bases, and 9 bases stayed unmatched. The CDR3 runs 16 residues.